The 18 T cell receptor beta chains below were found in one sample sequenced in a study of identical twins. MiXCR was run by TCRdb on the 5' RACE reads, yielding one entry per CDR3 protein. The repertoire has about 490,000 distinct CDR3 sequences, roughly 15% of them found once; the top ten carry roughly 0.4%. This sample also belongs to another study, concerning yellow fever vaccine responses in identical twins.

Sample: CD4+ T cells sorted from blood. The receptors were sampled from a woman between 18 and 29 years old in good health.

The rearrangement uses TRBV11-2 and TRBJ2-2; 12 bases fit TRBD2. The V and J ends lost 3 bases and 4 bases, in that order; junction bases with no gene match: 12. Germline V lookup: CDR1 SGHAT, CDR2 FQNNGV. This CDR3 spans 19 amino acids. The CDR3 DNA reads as TGTGCCAGCAGCTTTCCCCCAAGGACTAGCGGGAATATCACCGGGGAGCTGTTTTTT. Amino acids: CASSFPPRTSGNITGELFF.

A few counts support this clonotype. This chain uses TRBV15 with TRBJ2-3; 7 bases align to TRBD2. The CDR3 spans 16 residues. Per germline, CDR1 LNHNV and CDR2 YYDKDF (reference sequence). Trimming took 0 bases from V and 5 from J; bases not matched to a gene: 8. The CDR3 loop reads CATSRDYSGPRDTQYF. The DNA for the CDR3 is TGTGCCACCAGCAGAGACTATAGCGGGCCTCGAGATACGCAGTATTTT.

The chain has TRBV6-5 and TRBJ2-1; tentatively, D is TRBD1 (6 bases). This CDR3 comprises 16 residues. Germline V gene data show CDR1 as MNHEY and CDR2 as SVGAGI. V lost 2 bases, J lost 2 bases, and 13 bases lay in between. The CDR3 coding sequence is TGTGCCAGCAGTTACCAAACAGGGACCACCTACAATGAGCAGTTCTTC. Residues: CASSYQTGTTYNEQFF.

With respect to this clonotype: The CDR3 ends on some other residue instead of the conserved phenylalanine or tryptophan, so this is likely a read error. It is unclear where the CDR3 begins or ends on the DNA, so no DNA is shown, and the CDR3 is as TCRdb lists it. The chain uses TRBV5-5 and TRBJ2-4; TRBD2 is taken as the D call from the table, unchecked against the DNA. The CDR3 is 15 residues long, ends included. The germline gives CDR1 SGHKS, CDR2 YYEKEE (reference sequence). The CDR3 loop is CASSRRGRAPSYHPI.

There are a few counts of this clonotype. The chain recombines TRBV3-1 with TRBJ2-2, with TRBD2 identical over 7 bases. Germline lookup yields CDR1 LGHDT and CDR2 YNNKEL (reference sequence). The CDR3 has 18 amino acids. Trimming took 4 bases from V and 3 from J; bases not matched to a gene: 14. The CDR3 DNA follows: TGTGCCAGCAGCCGCGGGCGTGCTAGCGGCCTTTACACCGGGGAGCTGTTTTTT. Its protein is CASSRGRASGLYTGELFF.

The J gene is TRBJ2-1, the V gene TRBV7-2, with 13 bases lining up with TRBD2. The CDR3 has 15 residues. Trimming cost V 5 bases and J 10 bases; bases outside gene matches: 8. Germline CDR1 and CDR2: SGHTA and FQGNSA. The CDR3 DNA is TGTGCCAGCAGCCTAGAGGGACTAGCGGGATTAGAGCAGTTCTTC. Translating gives CASSLEGLAGLEQFF.

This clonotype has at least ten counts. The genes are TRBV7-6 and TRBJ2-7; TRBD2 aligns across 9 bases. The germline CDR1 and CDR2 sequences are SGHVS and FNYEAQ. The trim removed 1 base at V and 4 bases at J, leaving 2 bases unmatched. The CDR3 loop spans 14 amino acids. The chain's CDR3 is CASSLDSGGYEQYV. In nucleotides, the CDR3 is TGTGCCAGCAGCTTAGATAGCGGGGGTTACGAGCAGTACGTC.

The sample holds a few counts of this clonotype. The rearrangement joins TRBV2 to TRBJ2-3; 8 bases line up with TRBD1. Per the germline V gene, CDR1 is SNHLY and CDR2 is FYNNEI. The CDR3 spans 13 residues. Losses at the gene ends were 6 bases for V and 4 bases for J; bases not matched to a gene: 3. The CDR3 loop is CASSRTGPDTQYF. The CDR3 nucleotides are TGTGCCAGCAGCAGGACAGGGCCAGATACGCAGTATTTT.

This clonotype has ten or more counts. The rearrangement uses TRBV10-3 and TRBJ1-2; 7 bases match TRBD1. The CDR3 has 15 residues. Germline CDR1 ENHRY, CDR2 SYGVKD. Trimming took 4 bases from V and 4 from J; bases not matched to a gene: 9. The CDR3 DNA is TGTGCCATCAGTGGGATCGACAGGGTTGCCTATGGCTACACCTTC. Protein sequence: CAISGIDRVAYGYTF.

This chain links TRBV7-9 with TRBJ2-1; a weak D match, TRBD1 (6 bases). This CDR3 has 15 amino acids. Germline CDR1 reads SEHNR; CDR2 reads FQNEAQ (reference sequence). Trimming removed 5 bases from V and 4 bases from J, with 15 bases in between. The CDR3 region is CASSAMGHQYNEQFF. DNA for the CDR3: TGTGCCAGCAGCGCGATGGGACATCAATACAATGAGCAGTTCTTC.

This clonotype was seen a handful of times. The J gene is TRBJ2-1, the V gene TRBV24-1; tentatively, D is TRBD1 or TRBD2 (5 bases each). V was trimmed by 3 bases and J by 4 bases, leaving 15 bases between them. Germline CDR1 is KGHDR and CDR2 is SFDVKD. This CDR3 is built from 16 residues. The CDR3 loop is CATSDPREPSYNEQFF. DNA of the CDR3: TGTGCCACCAGTGATCCCAGGGAGCCAAGTTACAATGAGCAGTTCTTC.

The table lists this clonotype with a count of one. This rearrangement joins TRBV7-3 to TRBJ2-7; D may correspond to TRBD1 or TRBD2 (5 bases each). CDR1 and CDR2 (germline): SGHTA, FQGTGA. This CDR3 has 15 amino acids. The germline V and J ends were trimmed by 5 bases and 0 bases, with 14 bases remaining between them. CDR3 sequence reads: CASSPGAGPSYEQYF. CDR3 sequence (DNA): TGTGCCAGCAGCCCCGGGGCGGGTCCCTCCTACGAGCAGTACTTC.

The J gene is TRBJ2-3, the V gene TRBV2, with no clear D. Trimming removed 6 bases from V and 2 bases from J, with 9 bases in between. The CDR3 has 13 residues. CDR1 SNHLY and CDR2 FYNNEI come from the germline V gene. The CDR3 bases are TGTGCCAGCAGGGCGAGGCTCACAGATACGCAGTATTTT. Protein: CASRARLTDTQYF.

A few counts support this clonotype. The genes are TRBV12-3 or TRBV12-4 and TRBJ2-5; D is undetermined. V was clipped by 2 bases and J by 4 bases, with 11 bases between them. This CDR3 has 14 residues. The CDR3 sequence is CASSLPPGSETQYF. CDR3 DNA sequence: TGTGCCAGCAGTTTACCCCCGGGCTCAGAGACCCAGTACTTC.

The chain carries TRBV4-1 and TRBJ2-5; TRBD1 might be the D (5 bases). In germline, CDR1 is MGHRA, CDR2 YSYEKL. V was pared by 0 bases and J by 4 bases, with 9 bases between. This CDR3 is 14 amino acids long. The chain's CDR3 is CASSQEQVGETQYF. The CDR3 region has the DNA TGCGCCAGCAGCCAAGAACAGGTTGGAGAGACCCAGTACTTC.

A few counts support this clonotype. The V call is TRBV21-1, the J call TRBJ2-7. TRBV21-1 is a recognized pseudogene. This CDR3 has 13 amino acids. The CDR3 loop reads CASSQERTYEQYF. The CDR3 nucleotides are TGTGCCAGCAGCCAAGAACGCACCTACGAGCAGTACTTC.

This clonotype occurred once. The CDR3 DNA reads as TGCAGTGAAGTGGGGACTGAAGCTTTCTTT. Amino acids: CSEVGTEAFF. V is TRBV20-1 and J is TRBJ1-1; D not resolved. The CDR3 has 10 residues. The germline gives CDR1 DFQATT, CDR2 SNEGSKA (reference sequence). Trimming shortened V by 7 bases and J by 5 bases, and 8 bases separated the two germline ends.

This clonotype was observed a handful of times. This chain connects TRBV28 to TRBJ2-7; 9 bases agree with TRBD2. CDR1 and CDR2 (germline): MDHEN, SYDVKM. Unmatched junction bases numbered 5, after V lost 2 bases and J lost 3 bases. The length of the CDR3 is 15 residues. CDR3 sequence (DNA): TGTGCCAGCAGTTTAATCCTAGCGGGAAACTACGAGCAGTACTTC. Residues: CASSLILAGNYEQYF.